A selection of T cell receptor beta chains follows, all from one sample in a study of OX40 agonist ivuxolimab in advanced cancers. Generated by immunoSEQ multiplex PCR, the TCRdb table keeps only in-frame clones and is missing some. This table has tens of thousands of clones, approximately 84% appearing once. This specimen consisted of CD4+ or CD8+ T cells sorted from blood, obtained in a trial of the OX40 agonist ivuxolimab. All receptors come from an adult with an advanced solid tumor such as melanoma, head and neck, liver or kidney cancer. Both conserved end residues are part of each CDR3. D genes are given only for firm matches. Rows give clone size only sometimes, using once, few, many, or a class for an expanded clone.

J gene	V gene	clone size	D gene	CDR3 protein	CDR3 DNA
TRBJ1-5	TRBV12-5	.	.	CASGLEISMSPQHF	TGTGCTAGTGGTTTGGAAATCTCTATGAGTCCCCAGCATTTT
TRBJ2-1	TRBV10-2	medium-sized	TRBD1	CASSETGESNEQFF	TGCGCCAGCAGTGAAACAGGGGAATCCAATGAGCAGTTCTTC
TRBJ1-2	TRBV7-9	.	TRBD1	CASSQRGTGGLKDGYTF	TGTGCCAGCAGCCAAAGAGGGACAGGGGGTCTCAAGGACGGCTACACCTTC
TRBJ1-5	TRBV6-5	.	.	CASSYSSGSAQPQHF	TGTGCCAGCAGTTACTCATCAGGATCTGCTCAGCCCCAGCATTTT
TRBJ2-1	TRBV29-1	.	TRBD2	CSVEKGFSGAEQFF	TGCAGCGTTGAGAAGGGATTTAGCGGGGCTGAGCAGTTCTTC
TRBJ1-1	TRBV18	.	.	CASSRGRGNTEAFF	TGTGCCAGCTCACGAGGCAGGGGGAACACTGAAGCTTTCTTT
TRBJ1-2	TRBV14	.	.	CASSRPGIHGYTF	TGTGCCAGCAGCCGCCCAGGGATCCATGGCTACACCTTC
TRBJ1-1	TRBV5-4	.	.	CASSLGPGTEAFF	TGTGCCAGCAGCCTCGGGCCCGGGACTGAAGCTTTCTTT
TRBJ1-2	TRBV5-5	.	.	CASSSILTDGESGYTF	TGTGCCAGCAGCTCTATACTAACGGACGGGGAGTCGGGCTACACCTTC
TRBJ2-3	TRBV30	.	.	CAWTPLGGTQYF	TGTGCCTGGACCCCGTTGGGGGGAACGCAGTATTTT
TRBJ1-5	TRBV6-5	once	.	CASSPDRIQPQHF	TGTGCCAGCAGCCCCGACAGGATACAGCCCCAGCATTTT
TRBJ2-1	TRBV10-3	.	.	CAISTGTQASNEQFF	TGTGCCATCAGTACCGGGACACAGGCCTCCAATGAGCAGTTCTTC
TRBJ2-7	TRBV30	.	TRBD2	CAWSGRTRLSVQYF	TGTGCCTGGAGTGGTAGGACTAGGCTCAGTGTGCAGTACTTC
TRBJ2-7	TRBV19	.	.	CASSTHRDLGLYEQYF	TGTGCCAGTAGTACGCACAGGGACTTAGGGTTGTACGAGCAGTACTTC
TRBJ1-5	TRBV6-5	.	.	CASSYNGQFQPQHF	TGTGCCAGCAGTTACAACGGACAATTTCAGCCCCAGCATTTT
TRBJ2-5	TRBV7-9	.	.	CASSLAHRRGMETQYF	TGTGCCAGCAGCCTGGCCCACAGGAGGGGGATGGAGACCCAGTACTTC
TRBJ1-2	TRBV5-6	.	.	CASSLRANYGYTF	TGTGCCAGCAGCCTCCGAGCTAACTATGGCTACACCTTC
TRBJ1-1	TRBV2	.	TRBD1	CARGQGSEAFF	TGTGCCAGGGGACAGGGTTCTGAAGCTTTCTTT
TRBJ2-1	TRBV7-2	.	TRBD2	CASSFWSRGGSNEQFF	TGTGCCAGCAGCTTCTGGTCGCGGGGGGGCTCGAATGAGCAGTTCTTC
TRBJ1-2	TRBV7-8	.	.	CASSPELGGYTF	TGTGCCAGCAGCCCTGAGTTGGGGGGCTACACCTTC
TRBJ2-7	TRBV27	once	TRBD1	CASGQGAPYEQYF	TGTGCCAGCGGACAGGGGGCCCCCTACGAGCAGTACTTC
TRBJ1-1	TRBV6-4	few	TRBD1	CASKRQGADRTEAFF	TGTGCCAGCAAAAGACAGGGGGCAGATCGTACTGAAGCTTTCTTT
TRBJ2-1	TRBV6-5	.	TRBD2	CASSYVLAGPYNEQFF	TGTGCCAGCAGTTACGTACTAGCGGGTCCCTACAATGAGCAGTTCTTC
TRBJ1-3	TRBV5-6	.	.	CASSLRVVAGNTIYF	TGTGCCAGCAGCCTGAGGGTAGTAGCTGGAAACACCATATATTTT
TRBJ1-2	TRBV4-1	few	.	CASSQTGTSGYTF	TGCGCCAGCAGCCAAACCGGGACGAGTGGCTACACCTTC
TRBJ2-7	TRBV6-5	.	.	CASSPRAGFYEQYF	TGTGCCAGCAGCCCTCGGGCGGGGTTCTACGAGCAGTACTTC
TRBJ1-1	TRBV5-3	.	.	CARSPVRAKGTNTEAFF	TGTGCCAGAAGCCCAGTTAGAGCCAAGGGGACAAACACTGAAGCTTTCTTT
TRBJ1-5	TRBV2	.	.	CASSEALAAYYSNQPQHF	TGTGCCAGCAGTGAAGCGCTGGCCGCTTATTATAGCAATCAGCCCCAGCATTTT
TRBJ1-2	TRBV25-1	.	TRBD1	CASSEGTGVYGYTF	TGTGCCAGCAGTGAAGGGACAGGGGTGTACGGCTACACCTTC
TRBJ2-3	TRBV7-3	few	.	CASSLTSQLGTDTQYF	TGTGCCAGCAGCTTAACTTCGCAGTTAGGAACAGATACGCAGTATTTT
TRBJ2-7	TRBV28	.	.	CASSSGGTAIYEQYF	TGTGCCAGCAGTTCTGGCGGGACAGCCATCTACGAGCAGTACTTC
TRBJ1-1	TRBV18	.	.	CASSQTDGQTTEAFF	TGTGCCAGCTCACAGACCGATGGGCAGACCACTGAAGCTTTCTTT
TRBJ2-2	TRBV13	once	.	CASSLVPPELFF	TGTGCCAGCAGCTTAGTGCCTCCGGAGCTGTTTTTT
TRBJ1-3	TRBV7-9	few	.	CASRDDRGNTIYF	TGTGCCAGCAGGGACGACAGAGGAAACACCATATATTTT
TRBJ1-3	TRBV6-5	once	.	CASSYRGFGNTIYF	TGTGCCAGCAGTTACAGAGGGTTTGGAAACACCATATATTTT
TRBJ2-5	TRBV4-1	.	TRBD1	CASSQVLGQGSQETQYF	TGCGCCAGCAGCCAAGTACTCGGACAGGGAAGCCAAGAGACCCAGTACTTC
TRBJ2-1	TRBV7-3	.	.	CASSYGRGYEQFF	TGTGCCAGCAGCTACGGACGCGGTTATGAGCAGTTCTTC
TRBJ2-2	TRBV30	.	.	CAWSLNTGELFF	TGTGCCTGGAGCCTAAACACCGGGGAGCTGTTTTTT
TRBJ1-1	TRBV7-2	.	.	CASSRERSAEAFF	TGTGCCAGCAGCCGGGAGCGGTCGGCTGAAGCTTTCTTT
TRBJ2-7	TRBV19	once	.	CASSRTGTPGEQYF	TGTGCCAGTAGTCGTACCGGGACTCCAGGCGAGCAGTACTTC
TRBJ1-6	TRBV10-3	.	.	CAISQDPNNSPLHF	TGTGCCATCAGCCAGGATCCCAATAATTCACCCCTCCACTTT